This TCR beta chain was identified during a study of glioma-infiltrating T cells after dendritic cell vaccination. Germline V lookup: CDR1 MNHNY, CDR2 SVGAGI (reference sequence). The V end lost 3 bases, the J end lost 3 bases, and 9 bases lay between the germline ends. The CDR3 spans 13 residues. Produced via immunoSEQ multiplex PCR; TCRdb's table is partial and in-frame only. The table includes roughly 88,000 clones, about 81% detected once. Time point: after dendritic cell vaccination, including at tumor progression/relapse. The V call is TRBV6-6, the J call TRBJ2-7; D unresolved. The source is a human donor with glioblastoma. Here the sequenced sample was blood, taken after dendritic cell vaccination. The CDR3 reads CASSYRTDYEQYV. The DNA of the CDR3 is TGTGCCAGCAGTTATCGTACGGACTACGAGCAGTACGTC.